This TCR beta chain stems from a study of spatial heterogeneity in lung cancer. Overall study findings and caveats: More often at tumor resection than at routine follow-up, ubiquitous expanded tumor TCRs were detected in the blood.

Carried by each TCR cDNA molecule was a unique molecular identifier. MiXCR, applied by TCRdb to the 5' RACE reads, yields one record per CDR3 protein. This sample carries fewer than 100,000 distinct CDR3 sequences, approximately 19% of them seen once, and the ten largest clones take 20% to 25%. Per germline, CDR1 DFQATT and CDR2 SNEGSKA (reference sequence). V was pared by 4 bases and J by 5 bases, with 14 bases between. The CDR3 totals 13 residues. This clonotype was counted only a few times. Its antigen is not known. As to time point: blood at routine non-recurrence follow-up after resection. The sequence was obtained from a male donor with early-stage non-small cell lung cancer. The sequencing used PBMCs, collected at follow-up. This chain links TRBV20-1 with TRBJ1-1, with D possibly TRBD1 on 5 matching bases. The CDR3 here is CSAMAGWGTEAFF. The CDR3 DNA follows: TGCAGTGCTATGGCAGGGTGGGGAACTGAAGCTTTCTTT.